This T cell receptor beta chain was sequenced in a study of T cell repertoires in aging, cancer and after chemotherapy. This clonotype was observed a single time. Its antigen is undetermined. TRB rearrangements spanning V, D and J were amplified using mixed TRB-A/B primers. TCRdb used MiXCR to reprocess the multiplex PCR reads, holding one entry per CDR3 protein. The top ten clones hold about 35% of a sample with roughly 3,200 distinct CDR3 sequences, 40% to 50% of them seen once. Amplification of TCR beta used genomic DNA extracted from peripheral blood. General observations from the study: Median generation probability rose over the chemotherapy interval in each cancer cohort, suggesting rebound thymic output. In healthy donors, age-related TCR diversity loss mainly reflected lost richness.

The sequenced material came from blood. The clonotype comes from a human donor with a blood cancer.

The CDR3 is CASSGVGAPNGYTF. The DNA of the CDR3 is TGTGCCAGCAGCGGGGTGGGGGCTCCTAATGGCTACACCTTC. The rearrangement links TRBV5-5 to TRBJ1-2, with D perhaps TRBD1 (6 bases). The ends were cut back, 4 bases at V and 6 bases at J, with 16 bases in the middle. Germline V gene data show CDR1 as SGHKS and CDR2 as YYEKEE (reference sequence). CDR3 size: 14 residues. The whole variable domain, remainder taken from reference TRBV5-5 and TRBJ1-2, is DAGVTQSPTHLIKTRGQQVTLRCSPISGHKSVSWYQQVLGQGPQFIFQYYEKEERGRGNFPDRFSARQFPNYSSELNVNALLLGDSALYLCASSGVGAPNGYTFGSGTRLTVV.